This passage covers 30 T cell receptor beta chains from one sample sequenced in a study of T-cell memory formation after mild COVID-19. TCRdb reprocessed the 5' RACE reads with MiXCR, giving one entry per CDR3 protein. The table shows about half a million distinct CDR3 sequences, with approximately 18% occurring only once. The sequencing sample was made of PBMCs or a T cell subset sorted from them (not recorded which). These receptors came from an adult woman who had mild COVID-19 (a few samples of this study predate the infection). Cell type and time point are not known.

The chain uses TRBV18 and TRBJ2-5; no firm D call. Germline CDR1 reads KGHSH; CDR2 reads LQKENI. The V and J ends lost 2 bases and 4 bases respectively, with 5 bases between them. CDR3 size: 12 residues. The CDR3 region is CASSPFGETQYF. The CDR3 bases are TGTGCCAGCTCACCATTCGGAGAGACCCAGTACTTC.

V gene TRBV7-9 combines with J gene TRBJ2-1; D is possibly TRBD1 (7 bases). Trimming pared 5 bases from V and 4 bases from J, leaving 12 bases between. Germline CDR1 is SEHNR and CDR2 is FQNEAQ (reference sequence). CDR3 length equals 14 residues. This CDR3 is CASSTAGQYNEQFF. Here the CDR3 DNA reads TGTGCCAGCAGCACGGCGGGACAGTACAATGAGCAGTTCTTC.

At least ten counts were recorded for this clonotype. V and J are TRBV4-1 and TRBJ2-1, with unresolved D. Germline values: CDR1 MGHRA, CDR2 YSYEKL. The length of the CDR3 is 17 residues. Trimming cost V 1 base and J 3 bases, with 16 bases left between them. The CDR3 loop is CASSQAGVVLGYNEQFF. The DNA of the CDR3 is TGCGCCAGCAGCCAAGCCGGAGTGGTGCTGGGCTACAATGAGCAGTTCTTC.

This clonotype came up a few times. The chain joins TRBV5-1 to TRBJ1-1; TRBD1 aligns across 7 bases. The junction had 16 bases not matched to a gene; V was cut back by 4 bases and J by 4 bases. Germline values: CDR1 SGHRS, CDR2 YFSETQ. The CDR3 loop spans 17 amino acids. The CDR3 reads CASSPGVLRTGVTEAFF. The CDR3 nucleotides are TGCGCCAGCAGCCCTGGGGTTTTAAGAACAGGGGTCACTGAAGCTTTCTTT.

In its sample, this clonotype was seen a few times. The chain is built from TRBV30 and TRBJ2-2, with 7 bases that match TRBD1. This CDR3 has 12 amino acids. The germline V gene encodes CDR1 GTSNPN and CDR2 SVGIG (reference sequence). The CDR3 DNA reads TGTGCTGTAGACAGGGACACCGGGGAGCTGTTTTTT. It encodes CAVDRDTGELFF.

Comments on this clonotype: Germline is not matched at one junction end, which may reflect a read error. The rearrangement joins TRBV15 to TRBJ2-7; a weak D match, TRBD1 (5 bases). The CDR3 is 12 residues long. In germline, CDR1 is LNHNV, CDR2 YYDKDF (reference sequence). The CDR3 nucleotides read TGTGCCACCAGCAGAGATTATGGGGCGTCCTGGTTC. Amino acid sequence: CATSRDYGASWF.

This clonotype occurred a few times. The V call is TRBV19, the J call TRBJ1-2; D is undetermined. This CDR3 is 12 amino acids long. V was shortened by 1 base and J by 7 bases, with 7 bases between the two germline ends. The germline gives CDR1 LNHDA, CDR2 SQIVND (reference sequence). In DNA, the CDR3 is TGTGCCAGTAGTATAGCACATGGTGGCTACACCTTC. Its translation: CASSIAHGGYTF. The full variable domain, in which reference TRBV19 and TRBJ1-2 provide the parts outside the CDR3, is DGGITQSPKYLFRKEGQNVTLSCEQNLNHDAMYWYRQDPGQGLRLIYYSQIVNDFQKGDIAEGYSVSREKKESFPLTVTSAQKNPTAFYLCASSIAHGGYTFGSGTRLTVV.

A few counts support this clonotype. The rearrangement joins TRBV7-9 to TRBJ1-2; maybe TRBD1 (6 bases). CDR1 is SEHNR and CDR2 is FQNEAQ in the germline V gene (reference sequence). V was trimmed by 5 bases and J by 7 bases, leaving 14 bases between them. This CDR3 is 13 amino acids long. CDR3 amino acids: CASSGTTFSGYTF. The CDR3 coding sequence is TGTGCCAGCAGCGGGACAACGTTTAGTGGCTACACCTTC. The whole variable domain, remainder taken from reference TRBV7-9 and TRBJ1-2, is DTGVSQNPRHKITKRGQNVTFRCDPISEHNRLYWYRQTLGQGPEFLTYFQNEAQLEKSRLLSDRFSAERPKGSFSTLEIQRTEQGDSAMYLCASSGTTFSGYTFGSGTRLTVV.

The J gene is TRBJ2-7, the V gene TRBV7-3, with 8 bases that match TRBD2. The CDR3 spans 15 residues. V lost 5 bases, J lost 5 bases, and 11 bases stayed unmatched. Germline V lookup: CDR1 SGHTA, CDR2 FQGTGA. CDR3 sequence reads: CASSPSRGRPDEQYF. DNA of the CDR3: TGTGCCAGCAGCCCGTCCCGCGGGAGGCCGGACGAGCAGTACTTC.

V gene TRBV29-1 combines with J gene TRBJ1-6; 7 bases match TRBD1. Germline-derived CDR1 and CDR2 are SQVTM and ANQGSEA. Germline trimming cut 6 bases from V and 7 bases from J; bases unmatched to any gene: 12. There are 15 residues in the CDR3. The CDR3 DNA follows: TGCAGCGTCGCCCTGACAGGGAATTCAAATTCACCCCTCCACTTT. This encodes CSVALTGNSNSPLHF.

This clonotype was seen only a few times. This sequence joins TRBV2 and TRBJ2-7; D is perhaps TRBD2 (6 bases). Trimming cost V 2 bases and J 7 bases, with 18 bases left between them. This CDR3 has 15 amino acids. Per the germline V gene, CDR1 is SNHLY and CDR2 is FYNNEI. CDR3 DNA: TGTGCCAGCAGTGAACGGGGCGGGACCCCCTGGGAGCAGTACTTC. It encodes CASSERGGTPWEQYF.

The chain links TRBV11-2 to TRBJ2-7; 7 nucleotides agree with TRBD2. The CDR3 is 16 amino acids. The germline V gene encodes CDR1 SGHAT and CDR2 FQNNGV. J gave up 0 bases and V 6 bases, and 11 bases lay outside the gene matches. Written as DNA, the CDR3 is TGTGCCAGCAGTTCAGGGAGGGCTGGGAGCTCCTACGAGCAGTACTTC. Translation gives CASSSGRAGSSYEQYF.

CDR3 DNA sequence: TGTGCCAGCAGCCCGGATATTGGGGCCCCTAGGACTGAAGCTTTCTTT. Its translation: CASSPDIGAPRTEAFF. This rearrangement joins TRBV7-9 to TRBJ1-1, with D perhaps matching TRBD1 (5 bases). V lost 5 bases and J lost 5, with 21 bases in between. Germline assignment: CDR1 SEHNR and CDR2 FQNEAQ (reference sequence). This CDR3 spans 16 amino acids.

The gene calls are TRBV20-1 and TRBJ1-2; TRBD1 matches at 7 bases. This CDR3 spans 14 amino acids. Unmatched junction bases numbered 4, after V lost 0 bases and J lost 3 bases. Germline loops: CDR1 DFQATT, CDR2 SNEGSKA (reference sequence). The CDR3 is CSARERDSHYGYTF. CDR3 DNA sequence: TGCAGTGCTAGAGAGAGGGACAGTCACTATGGCTACACCTTC.

CDR3 in DNA: TGTGCCAGCAGCCCCGGGACTAGCGGGGGGGCCTCTCTCTCCTACAATGAGCAGTTCTTC. Its translation: CASSPGTSGGASLSYNEQFF. The chain joins TRBV3-1 to TRBJ2-1; TRBD2 agrees at 16 bases. The V gene's germline CDR1 is LGHDT and CDR2 YNNKEL (reference sequence). The length of the CDR3 is 20 residues. The V segment lost 4 bases and the J segment 0 bases; nucleotides outside the gene matches: 9.

The J gene is TRBJ2-2, the V gene TRBV6-2 or TRBV6-3; no definite D call. CDR3 size: 14 residues. Trimming removed 1 base at V and 2 bases at J, with 5 bases between. From germline, CDR1 is MNHEY and CDR2 SVGEGT. CDR3 amino acids: CASSYFANTGELFF. CDR3 in DNA: TGTGCCAGCAGTTACTTCGCTAACACCGGGGAGCTGTTTTTT.

The genes are TRBV4-2 and TRBJ2-7; D possibly corresponds to TRBD2 (6 bases). The CDR3 runs 16 residues. V lost 5 bases, J lost 0 bases, and 17 bases lay in between. Germline V gene data show CDR1 as LGHNA and CDR2 as YNFKEQ. CDR3 loop: CASSYQSRDSSYEQYF. CDR3 in DNA: TGTGCCAGCAGCTACCAAAGCCGGGACTCCTCCTACGAGCAGTACTTC.

The chain recombines TRBV12-3 or TRBV12-4 with TRBJ1-1, with D possibly TRBD1 on 5 matching bases. Trimming took 5 bases from V and 0 from J, leaving 13 bases between them. The CDR3 spans 15 residues. In DNA, the CDR3 is TGTGCCAGCAGTCCGACGGGACGGGTGAACACTGAAGCTTTCTTT. This sequence encodes CASSPTGRVNTEAFF.

This chain joins TRBV7-3 and TRBJ1-4, with 9 bases that match TRBD1. V gave up 11 bases and J gave up 8 bases; unmatched junction bases: 18. The CDR3 spans 16 residues. CDR1 and CDR2 from the germline V gene are SGHTA and FQGTGA. CDR3 DNA: TGTGCCGCTGGGGTTGGGACAGGGAGAGAGAAGGAAAAACTGTTTTTT. Its translation is CAAGVGTGREKEKLFF.

The rearrangement links TRBV5-1 to TRBJ1-1; maybe TRBD1 (6 bases). Trimming removed 3 bases at V and 7 bases at J, with 16 bases between. This CDR3 has 14 residues. Germline values: CDR1 SGHRS, CDR2 YFSETQ. In DNA, the CDR3 is TGCGCCAGCAGCTCCTTCGGGCAGGGGTTTGAAGCTTTCTTT. This gives the protein CASSSFGQGFEAFF.

The chain couples TRBV18 to TRBJ2-3; D call uncertain. Trimming removed 6 bases at V and 3 bases at J, with 16 bases between. The length of the CDR3 is 15 residues. Germline CDR1 is KGHSH and CDR2 is LQKENI. CDR3 residues: CASSDQQASTDTQYF. In nucleotides, the CDR3 is TGTGCCAGCTCTGATCAGCAGGCGTCAACAGATACGCAGTATTTT.

This clonotype was observed at least ten times. This sequence joins TRBV7-9 and TRBJ2-1; D not resolved. The V end was cut by 6 bases, the J end by 5 bases, with 8 bases between. The CDR3 runs 12 residues. Germline assignment: CDR1 SEHNR and CDR2 FQNEAQ (reference sequence). The CDR3 sequence is CASSTAHNEQFF. DNA for the CDR3: TGTGCCAGCAGTACAGCCCACAATGAGCAGTTCTTC.

This clonotype was found a few times. The chain links TRBV6-2 or TRBV6-3 to TRBJ2-4; 8 bases align to TRBD2. Germline values: CDR1 MNHEY, CDR2 SVGEGT. Trimming removed 4 bases from V and 0 bases from J; junction bases left unmatched: 11. CDR3 size: 18 residues. This CDR3 reads CASSLKASGPLAKNIQYF. The CDR3 nucleotides are TGTGCCAGCAGTTTGAAGGCTAGCGGGCCCTTAGCCAAAAACATTCAGTACTTC.

The V call is TRBV24-1, the J call TRBJ1-2, with 8 bases fitting TRBD1. The J segment lost 4 bases and the V segment lost 4 bases, leaving 4 bases of the junction unmatched. Germline values: CDR1 KGHDR, CDR2 SFDVKD. The CDR3 loop spans 14 amino acids. CDR3 residues: CATSDMDRVYGYTF. CDR3 DNA sequence: TGTGCCACCAGTGACATGGACAGGGTCTATGGCTACACCTTC.

The V call is TRBV18, the J call TRBJ2-7; D perhaps matches TRBD1 (5 bases). The CDR3 extends over 15 amino acids. Between the trimmed V and J ends, which lost 4 bases and 1 base, there was a span of 14 bases. The germline gives CDR1 KGHSH, CDR2 LQKENI. CDR3: CASSLIMTESYEQYF. The CDR3 region has the DNA TGTGCCAGCTCACTAATCATGACAGAATCCTACGAGCAGTACTTC.

This clonotype occurred a few times. CDR3 in DNA: TGTGCCAGCAGCTTCCGCGGGGGGGGAAATGAGCAGTTCTTC. This codes for CASSFRGGGNEQFF. The chain couples TRBV11-2 to TRBJ2-1; 9 nucleotides match TRBD2. The CDR3 has 14 residues. V dropped 3 bases and J dropped 7; count of bases not matched to a gene: 4. CDR1 is SGHAT, CDR2 FQNNGV, per germline. Complete variable domain (other parts from reference TRBV11-2 and TRBJ2-1): EAGVAQSPRYKIIEKRQSVAFWCNPISGHATLYWYQQILGQGPKLLIQFQNNGVVDDSQLPKDRFSAERLKGVDSTLKIQPAKLEDSAVYLCASSFRGGGNEQFFGPGTRLTVL.

The V gene is TRBV6-1, the J gene TRBJ2-1; the D call may be TRBD1 or TRBD2 (5 bases each). The CDR3 consists of 15 residues. Trimming removed 7 bases at V and 6 bases at J, with 19 bases between. Germline V gene lookup returns CDR1 MNHNS and CDR2 SASEGT. For the CDR3, the DNA is TGTGCCAGCACCCTACGGGGAAGGGGATTCAATGAGCAGTTCTTC. It translates to CASTLRGRGFNEQFF.

This clonotype was picked up a small number of times. The chain recombines TRBV21-1 with TRBJ1-5. TRBV21-1 has pseudogene status. This CDR3 comprises 12 residues. As DNA, the CDR3 is TGTGCCGGCGGAGGGCCCAATCAGCCCCAGCATTTT. Translation gives CAGGGPNQPQHF.

This clonotype occurred a few times. The gene calls are TRBV9 and TRBJ2-7; either TRBD1 or TRBD2 may supply D (5 bases each). V gave up 2 bases and J gave up 2 bases, with 14 bases separating them. CDR1 SGDLS and CDR2 YYNGEE come from the germline V gene. The CDR3 extends over 15 amino acids. The CDR3 DNA reads as TGTGCCAGCAGCGTTCAAAACGGGGCCGCCTACGAGCAGTACTTC. This translates into CASSVQNGAAYEQYF.

A few counts support this clonotype. The J gene is TRBJ1-4, the V gene TRBV4-1; TRBD1 matches at 7 bases. The CDR3 is 14 residues long. V shed 4 bases and J 8 bases; nucleotides not matched to a gene: 7. Germline V gene lookup returns CDR1 MGHRA and CDR2 YSYEKL. The CDR3 loop is CASSPDRVEEKLFF. The CDR3 DNA reads TGCGCCAGCAGCCCCGACAGGGTGGAGGAAAAACTGTTTTTT.